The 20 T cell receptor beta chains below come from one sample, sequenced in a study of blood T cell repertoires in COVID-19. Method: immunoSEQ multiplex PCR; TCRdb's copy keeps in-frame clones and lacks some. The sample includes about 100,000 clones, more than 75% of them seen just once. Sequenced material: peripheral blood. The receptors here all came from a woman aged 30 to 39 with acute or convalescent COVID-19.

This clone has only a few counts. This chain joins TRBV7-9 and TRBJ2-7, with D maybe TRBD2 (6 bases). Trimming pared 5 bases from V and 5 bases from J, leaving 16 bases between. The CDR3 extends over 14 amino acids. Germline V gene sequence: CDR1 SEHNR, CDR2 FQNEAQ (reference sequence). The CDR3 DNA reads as TGTGCCAGCAGCCCCCCGGAGGGTATGAACGAGCAGTACTTC. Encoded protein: CASSPPEGMNEQYF.

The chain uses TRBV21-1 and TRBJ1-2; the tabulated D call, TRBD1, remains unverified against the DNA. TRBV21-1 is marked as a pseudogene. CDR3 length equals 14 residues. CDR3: CASSSPGGAGGYTF. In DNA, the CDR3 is TGTGCCAGCAGCTCCCCAGGGGGAGCGGGCGGCTACACCTTC.

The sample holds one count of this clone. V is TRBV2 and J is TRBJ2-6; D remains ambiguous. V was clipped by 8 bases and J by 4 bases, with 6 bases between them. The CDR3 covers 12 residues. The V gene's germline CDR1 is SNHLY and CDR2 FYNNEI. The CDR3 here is CASSRGANVLTF. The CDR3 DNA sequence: TGTGCCAGCTCTCGGGGGGCCAACGTCCTGACTTTC.

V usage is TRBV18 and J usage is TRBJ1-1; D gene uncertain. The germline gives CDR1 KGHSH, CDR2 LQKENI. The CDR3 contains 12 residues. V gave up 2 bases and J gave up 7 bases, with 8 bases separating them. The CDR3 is CASSPTRGEAFF. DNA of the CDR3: TGTGCCAGCTCACCAACAAGAGGTGAAGCTTTCTTT.

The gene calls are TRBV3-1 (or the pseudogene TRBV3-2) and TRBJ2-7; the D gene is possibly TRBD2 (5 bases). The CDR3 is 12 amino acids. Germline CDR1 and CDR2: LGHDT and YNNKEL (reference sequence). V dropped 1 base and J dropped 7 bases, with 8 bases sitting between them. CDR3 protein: CASSQGTGEQYF. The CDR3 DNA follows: TGTGCCAGCAGCCAAGGGACGGGGGAGCAGTACTTC.

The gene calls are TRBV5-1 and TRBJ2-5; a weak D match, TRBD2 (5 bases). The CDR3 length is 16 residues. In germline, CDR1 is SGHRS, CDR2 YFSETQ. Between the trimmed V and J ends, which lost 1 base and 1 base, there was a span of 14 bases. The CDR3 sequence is CASSLPNLAIQETQYF. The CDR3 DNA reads TGCGCCAGCAGCTTGCCAAACTTAGCGATCCAAGAGACCCAGTACTTC.

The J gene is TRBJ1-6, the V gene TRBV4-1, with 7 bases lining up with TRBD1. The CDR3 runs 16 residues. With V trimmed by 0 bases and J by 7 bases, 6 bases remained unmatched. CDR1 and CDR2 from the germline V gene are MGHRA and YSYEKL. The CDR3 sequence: CASSQDGTVLNSPLHF. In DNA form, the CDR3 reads TGCGCCAGCAGCCAAGATGGGACAGTTCTGAATTCACCCCTCCACTTT.

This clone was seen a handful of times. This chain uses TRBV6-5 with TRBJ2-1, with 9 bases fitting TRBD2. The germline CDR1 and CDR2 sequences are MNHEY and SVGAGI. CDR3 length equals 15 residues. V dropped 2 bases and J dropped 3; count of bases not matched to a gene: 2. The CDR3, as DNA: TGTGCCAGCAGTTACGCTAGCGGGGACTACAATGAGCAGTTCTTC. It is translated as CASSYASGDYNEQFF.

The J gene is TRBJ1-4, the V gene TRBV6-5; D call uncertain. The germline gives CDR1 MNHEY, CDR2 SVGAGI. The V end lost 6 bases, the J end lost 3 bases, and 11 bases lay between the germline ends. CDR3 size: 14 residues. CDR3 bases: TGTGCCAGCAGCCCGGGGAGATCTAATGAAAAACTGTTTTTT. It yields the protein CASSPGRSNEKLFF.

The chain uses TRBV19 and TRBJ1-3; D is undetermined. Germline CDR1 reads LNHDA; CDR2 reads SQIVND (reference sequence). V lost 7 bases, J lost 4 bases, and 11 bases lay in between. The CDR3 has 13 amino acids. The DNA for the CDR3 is TGTGCCAGTACCCCATGGCAGGGAAACACCATATATTTT. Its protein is CASTPWQGNTIYF.

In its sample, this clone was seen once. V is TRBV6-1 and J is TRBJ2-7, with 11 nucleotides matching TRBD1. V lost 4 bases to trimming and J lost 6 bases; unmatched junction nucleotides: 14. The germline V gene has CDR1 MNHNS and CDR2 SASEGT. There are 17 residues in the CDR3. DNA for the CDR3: TGTGCCAGCAGTGGCCGGGACAGGGGGATCCTAGGAGGCGAGCAGTACTTC. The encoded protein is CASSGRDRGILGGEQYF.

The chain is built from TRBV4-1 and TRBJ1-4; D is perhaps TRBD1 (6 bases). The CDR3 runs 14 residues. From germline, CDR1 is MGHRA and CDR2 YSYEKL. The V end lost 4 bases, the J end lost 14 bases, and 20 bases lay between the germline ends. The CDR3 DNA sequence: TGCGCCAGCAGCCCCCCAAATTCGGACAGTTGGCTGTTTTTT. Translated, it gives CASSPPNSDSWLFF.

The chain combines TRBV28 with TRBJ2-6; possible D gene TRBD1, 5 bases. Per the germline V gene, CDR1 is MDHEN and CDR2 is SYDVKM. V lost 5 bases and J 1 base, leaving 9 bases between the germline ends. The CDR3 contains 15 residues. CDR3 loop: CASSAPGSGANVLTF. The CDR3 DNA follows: TGTGCCAGCAGTGCCCCAGGGTCTGGGGCCAACGTCCTGACTTTC. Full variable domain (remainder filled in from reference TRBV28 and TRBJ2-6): DVKVTQSSRYLVKRTGEKVFLECVQDMDHENMFWYRQDPGLGLRLIYFSYDVKMKEKGDIPEGYSVSREKKERFSLILESASTNQTSMYLCASSAPGSGANVLTFGAGSRLTVL.

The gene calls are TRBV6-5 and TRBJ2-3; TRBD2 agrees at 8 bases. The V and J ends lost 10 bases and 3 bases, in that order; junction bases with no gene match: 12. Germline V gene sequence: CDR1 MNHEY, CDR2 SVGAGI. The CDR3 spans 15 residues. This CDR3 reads CAIRLGGAGTDTQYF. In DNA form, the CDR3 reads TGTGCCATACGGCTCGGGGGGGCCGGTACAGATACGCAGTATTTT.

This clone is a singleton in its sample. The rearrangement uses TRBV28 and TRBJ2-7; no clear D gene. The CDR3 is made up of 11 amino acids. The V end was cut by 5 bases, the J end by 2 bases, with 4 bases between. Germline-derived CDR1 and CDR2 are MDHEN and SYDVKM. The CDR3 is CASSITYEQYF. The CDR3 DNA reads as TGTGCCAGCAGTATCACCTACGAGCAGTACTTC.

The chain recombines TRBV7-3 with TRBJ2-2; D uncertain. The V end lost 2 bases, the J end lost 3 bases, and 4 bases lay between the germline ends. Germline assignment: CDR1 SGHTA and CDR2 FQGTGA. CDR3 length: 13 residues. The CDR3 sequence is CASSLLDTGELFF. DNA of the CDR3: TGTGCCAGCAGCTTATTAGACACCGGGGAGCTGTTTTTT.

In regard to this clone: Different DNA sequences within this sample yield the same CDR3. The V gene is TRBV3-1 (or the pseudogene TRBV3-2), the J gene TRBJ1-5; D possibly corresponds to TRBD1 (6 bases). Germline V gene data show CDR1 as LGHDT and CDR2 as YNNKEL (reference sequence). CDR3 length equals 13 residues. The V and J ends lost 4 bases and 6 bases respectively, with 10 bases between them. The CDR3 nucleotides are TGTGCCAGCAGCCTCGGGGGGGCTCAGCCCCAGCATTTT. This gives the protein CASSLGGAQPQHF.

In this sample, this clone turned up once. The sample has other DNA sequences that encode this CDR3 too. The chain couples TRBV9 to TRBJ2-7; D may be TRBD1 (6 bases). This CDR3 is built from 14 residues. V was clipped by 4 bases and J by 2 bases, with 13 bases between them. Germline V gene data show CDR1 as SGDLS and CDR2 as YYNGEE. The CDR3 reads CASSKGQTAYEQYF. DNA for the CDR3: TGTGCCAGCAGCAAGGGACAAACTGCCTACGAGCAGTACTTC.

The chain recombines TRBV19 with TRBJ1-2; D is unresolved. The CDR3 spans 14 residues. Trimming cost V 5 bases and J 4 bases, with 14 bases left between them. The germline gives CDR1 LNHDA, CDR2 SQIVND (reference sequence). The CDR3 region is CASSLEEGGYGYTF. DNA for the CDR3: TGTGCCAGTAGTTTGGAAGAGGGCGGCTATGGCTACACCTTC. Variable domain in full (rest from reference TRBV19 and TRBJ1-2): DGGITQSPKYLFRKEGQNVTLSCEQNLNHDAMYWYRQDPGQGLRLIYYSQIVNDFQKGDIAEGYSVSREKKESFPLTVTSAQKNPTAFYLCASSLEEGGYGYTFGSGTRLTVV.

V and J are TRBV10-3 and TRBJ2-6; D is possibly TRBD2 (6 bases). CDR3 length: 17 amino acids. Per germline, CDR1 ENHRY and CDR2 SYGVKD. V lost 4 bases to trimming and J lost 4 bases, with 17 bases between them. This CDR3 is CAISGRDSVSGANVLTF. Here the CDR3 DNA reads TGTGCCATCAGTGGCAGGGACTCAGTTTCCGGGGCCAACGTCCTGACTTTC.